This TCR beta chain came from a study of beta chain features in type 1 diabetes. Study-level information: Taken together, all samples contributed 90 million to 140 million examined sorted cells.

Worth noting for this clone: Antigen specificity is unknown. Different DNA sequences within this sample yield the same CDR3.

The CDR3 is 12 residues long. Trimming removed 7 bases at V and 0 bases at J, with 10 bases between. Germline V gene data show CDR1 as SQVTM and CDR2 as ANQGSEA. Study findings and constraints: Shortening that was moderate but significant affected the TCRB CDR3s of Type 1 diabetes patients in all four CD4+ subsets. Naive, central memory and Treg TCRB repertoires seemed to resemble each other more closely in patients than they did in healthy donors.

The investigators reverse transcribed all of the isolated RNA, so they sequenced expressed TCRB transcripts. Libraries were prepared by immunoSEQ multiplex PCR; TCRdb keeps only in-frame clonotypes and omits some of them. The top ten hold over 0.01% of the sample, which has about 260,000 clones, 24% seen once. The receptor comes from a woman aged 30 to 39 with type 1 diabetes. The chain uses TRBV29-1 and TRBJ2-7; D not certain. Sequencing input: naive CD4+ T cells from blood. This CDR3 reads CSAAGSSYEQYF. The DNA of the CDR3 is TGCAGCGCCGCCGGGTCCTCCTACGAGCAGTACTTC.